This record looks at one T cell receptor beta chain sequence and its context. Original methodology: Nucleated cell number was recorded as an estimate derived from reference gene primer amplification. Profiled with immunoSEQ multiplex PCR; TCRdb holds only in-frame clones, not every one. For V, J and clone size, that table is used; D and trimming come from the DNA. The sample records just over 300,000 clones, over 85% being singletons. J gave up 7 bases and V 3 bases, and 14 bases lay outside the gene matches. Germline CDR1 and CDR2: SGDLS and YYNGEE. This CDR3 is built from 17 residues. The entry originates in a study of blood T cell repertoires in COVID-19. Study-level background: Spain, Italy and the United States supplied samples that represented acute and convalescent COVID-19. PBMCs, B-cell-depleted T cells, or T cells provided the cDNA or gDNA that made up the material.

The clonotype was recovered from a woman aged 25 to 39 with COVID-19, enrolled during active disease. The chain is built from TRBV9 and TRBJ2-2, with TRBD1 matching 8 bases. Specimen: peripheral blood. CDR3 protein: CASSARTQGARGGELFF. The CDR3 nucleotides read TGTGCCAGCAGCGCAAGGACTCAGGGGGCGCGGGGCGGGGAGCTGTTTTTT.